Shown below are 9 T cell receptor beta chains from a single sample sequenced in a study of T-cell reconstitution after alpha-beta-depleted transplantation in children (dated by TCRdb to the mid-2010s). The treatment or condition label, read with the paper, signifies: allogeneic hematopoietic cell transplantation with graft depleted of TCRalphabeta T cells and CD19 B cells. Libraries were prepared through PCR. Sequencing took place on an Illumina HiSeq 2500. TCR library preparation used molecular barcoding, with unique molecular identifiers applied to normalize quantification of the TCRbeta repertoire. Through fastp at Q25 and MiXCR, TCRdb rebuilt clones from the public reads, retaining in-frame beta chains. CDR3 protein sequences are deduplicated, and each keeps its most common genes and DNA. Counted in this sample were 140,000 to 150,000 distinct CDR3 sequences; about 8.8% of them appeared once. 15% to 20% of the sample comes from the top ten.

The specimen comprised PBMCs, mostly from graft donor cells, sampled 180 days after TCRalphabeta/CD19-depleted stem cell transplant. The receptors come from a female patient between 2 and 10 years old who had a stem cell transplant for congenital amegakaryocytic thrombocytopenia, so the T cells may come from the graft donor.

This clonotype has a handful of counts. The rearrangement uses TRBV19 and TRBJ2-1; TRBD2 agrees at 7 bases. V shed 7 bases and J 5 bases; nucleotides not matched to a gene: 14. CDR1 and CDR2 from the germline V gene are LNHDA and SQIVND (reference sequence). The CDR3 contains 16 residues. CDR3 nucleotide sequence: TGTGCCAGTAAGGTTGGAACGGGGGGAGGCAACAATGAGCAGTTCTTC. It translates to CASKVGTGGGNNEQFF.

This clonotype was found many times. The DNA for the CDR3 is TGTGCCAGCAGTCTTTTAGTCGATACGCAGTATTTT. Protein: CASSLLVDTQYF. The rearrangement joins TRBV28 to TRBJ2-3; no clear D gene. The germline CDR1 and CDR2 sequences are MDHEN and SYDVKM. V lost 5 bases, J lost 6 bases, and 9 bases lay in between. The CDR3 covers 12 residues.

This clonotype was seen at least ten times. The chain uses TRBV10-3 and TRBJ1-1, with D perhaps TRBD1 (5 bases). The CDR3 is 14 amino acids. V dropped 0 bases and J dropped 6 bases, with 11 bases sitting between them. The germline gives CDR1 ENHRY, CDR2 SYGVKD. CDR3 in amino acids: CAISESDTASEAFF. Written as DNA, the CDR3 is TGTGCCATCAGTGAGTCGGACACGGCTTCTGAAGCTTTCTTT.

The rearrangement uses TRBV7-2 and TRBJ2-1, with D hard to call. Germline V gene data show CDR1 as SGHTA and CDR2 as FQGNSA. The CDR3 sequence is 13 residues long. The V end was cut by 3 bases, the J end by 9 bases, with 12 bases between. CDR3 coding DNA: TGTGCCAGCAGCTTGAAGGGCGAGAGTGAGCAGTTCTTC. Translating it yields CASSLKGESEQFF.

The CDR3 is CASSLGTGHQPQHF. In nucleotides, the CDR3 is TGTGCCAGCAGTTTAGGGACAGGGCATCAGCCCCAGCATTTT. The rearrangement uses TRBV28 and TRBJ1-5, with 9 bases matching TRBD1. Trimming at V came to 2 bases and at J to 5 bases, leaving 1 base not matched to a gene. The germline V gene has CDR1 MDHEN and CDR2 SYDVKM. The CDR3 runs to 14 residues.

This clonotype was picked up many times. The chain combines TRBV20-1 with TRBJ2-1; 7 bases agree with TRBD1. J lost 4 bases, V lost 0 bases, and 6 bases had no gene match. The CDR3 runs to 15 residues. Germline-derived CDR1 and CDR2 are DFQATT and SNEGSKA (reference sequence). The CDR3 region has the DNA TGCAGTGCTAGAGATGTTCAGGGGGATTACAATGAGCAGTTCTTC. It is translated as CSARDVQGDYNEQFF.

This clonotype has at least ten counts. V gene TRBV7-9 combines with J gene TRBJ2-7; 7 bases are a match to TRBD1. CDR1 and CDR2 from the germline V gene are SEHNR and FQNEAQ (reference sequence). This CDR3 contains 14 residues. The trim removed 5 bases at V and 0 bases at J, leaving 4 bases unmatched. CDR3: CASSTGVFSYEQYF. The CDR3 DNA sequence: TGTGCCAGCAGCACAGGGGTTTTCTCCTACGAGCAGTACTTC.

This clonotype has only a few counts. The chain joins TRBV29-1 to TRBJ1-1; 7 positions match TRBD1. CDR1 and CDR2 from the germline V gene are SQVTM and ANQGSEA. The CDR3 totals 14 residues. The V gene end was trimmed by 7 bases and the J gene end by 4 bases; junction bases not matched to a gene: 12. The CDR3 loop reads CSADSQGTGTEAFF. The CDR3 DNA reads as TGCAGCGCTGATTCACAGGGGACGGGCACTGAAGCTTTCTTT.

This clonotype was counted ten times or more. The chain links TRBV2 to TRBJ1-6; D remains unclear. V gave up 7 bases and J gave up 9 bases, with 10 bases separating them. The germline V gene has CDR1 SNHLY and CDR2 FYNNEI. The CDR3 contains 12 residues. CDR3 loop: CASTVGSSPLHF. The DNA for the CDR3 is TGTGCCAGCACCGTGGGGAGTTCACCCCTCCACTTT.